These T cell receptor beta chains were read from a single sample in a study of read filtering for tumor transcriptome and immune sequencing. TCRdb fed the reads into MiXCR, producing one record per CDR3 protein. This table holds over 90,000 distinct CDR3 sequences, about 22% found once. The material sequenced was a population of CD138-negative cells sorted from bone marrow. The source of these receptors is a donor older than 35 with multiple myeloma. The CDR3 runs from the conserved cysteine through the conserved F or W. A D gene is named only where the DNA matches it firmly. Not all rows give a size; the values are once, few, many and, for expanded clones, a class.

j_call: TRBJ2-7; clone_size: many; v_call: TRBV5-1; d_call: TRBD1; cdr3_nt: TGCGCCAGCAGCCCTCGACAGGGACCCTACGAGCAGTACTTC; cdr3_aa: CASSPRQGPYEQYF
j_call: TRBJ1-5; clone_size: many; v_call: TRBV2; d_call: NA; cdr3_nt: TGTGCCAGCAGTGACGAGTCTAATCAGCCCCAGCATTTT; cdr3_aa: CASSDESNQPQHF
j_call: TRBJ2-1; clone_size: NA; v_call: TRBV14; d_call: NA; cdr3_nt: TGTGCCAGCAGCCAACTGGCGGGGGCCGACAATGAGCAGTTCTTC; cdr3_aa: CASSQLAGADNEQFF
j_call: TRBJ2-3; clone_size: few; v_call: TRBV7-2; d_call: NA; cdr3_nt: TGTGCCAGCAGCCGATCCTTTCAGGTCTCTAGCACAGATACGCAGTATTTT; cdr3_aa: CASSRSFQVSSTDTQYF
j_call: TRBJ2-5; clone_size: few; v_call: TRBV12-3/TRBV12-4; d_call: NA; cdr3_nt: TGTGCCAGCAGCACAAGGACAGCCCAAGAGACCCAGTACTTC; cdr3_aa: CASSTRTAQETQYF
j_call: TRBJ2-4; clone_size: NA; v_call: TRBV7-3; d_call: TRBD2; cdr3_nt: TGTGCCAGCAGCCTCCATCCTAGCGGGGGTGCAAACATTCAGTACTTC; cdr3_aa: CASSLHPSGGANIQYF
j_call: TRBJ2-1; clone_size: many; v_call: TRBV5-1; d_call: TRBD2; cdr3_nt: TGTGCCAGCAGCTTAGGACTAGCGGGCCACAATGAGCAGTTCTTC; cdr3_aa: CASSLGLAGHNEQFF
j_call: TRBJ1-4; clone_size: NA; v_call: TRBV19; d_call: NA; cdr3_nt: TGTGCCAGTAGTGTATCCCGGGGTGCCCTCGGTCGTGAAAAACTGTTTTTT; cdr3_aa: CASSVSRGALGREKLFF
j_call: TRBJ1-2; clone_size: many; v_call: TRBV28; d_call: TRBD1; cdr3_nt: TGTGCCTCCGGACAGGGAAATGGCTACACCTTC; cdr3_aa: CASGQGNGYTF
j_call: TRBJ1-2; clone_size: many; v_call: TRBV6-5; d_call: NA; cdr3_nt: TGTGCCAGCAGCCCACAGGGAGTTGACTATGGCTACACCTTC; cdr3_aa: CASSPQGVDYGYTF
j_call: TRBJ2-3; clone_size: few; v_call: TRBV7-9; d_call: NA; cdr3_nt: TGTGCCAGCAGCTCTGGCGCAGATACGCAGTATTTT; cdr3_aa: CASSSGADTQYF
j_call: TRBJ1-5; clone_size: NA; v_call: TRBV28; d_call: NA; cdr3_nt: TGTGCCAGCAGAAGTAGGGCTTGGGATAGCAATCAGCCCCAGCATTTT; cdr3_aa: CASRSRAWDSNQPQHF
j_call: TRBJ2-1; clone_size: many; v_call: TRBV29-1; d_call: TRBD1; cdr3_nt: TGCCGAACAGGGGGGAGATACAATGAGCAGTTCTTC; cdr3_aa: CRTGGRYNEQFF
j_call: TRBJ1-1; clone_size: many; v_call: TRBV20-1; d_call: NA; cdr3_nt: TGCAGTGCTGCCCGGGCTGGGCACACTGAAGCTTTCTTT; cdr3_aa: CSAARAGHTEAFF
j_call: TRBJ2-1; clone_size: many; v_call: TRBV28; d_call: TRBD2; cdr3_nt: TGTGCCAGCAGCCAGGGGGGGGCTAGCGGGGGGTTGAGTGAGCAGTTCTTC; cdr3_aa: CASSQGGASGGLSEQFF
j_call: TRBJ2-1; clone_size: many; v_call: TRBV28; d_call: TRBD2; cdr3_nt: TGTGCCAGCAGTCTGGGACTAGCGAGGCATGAGCAGTTCTTC; cdr3_aa: CASSLGLARHEQFF
j_call: TRBJ1-5; clone_size: many; v_call: TRBV12-3/TRBV12-4; d_call: TRBD1; cdr3_nt: TGTGCCAGCAGTTTGGGGGGACAGGGGGCTCAGCCCCAGCATTTT; cdr3_aa: CASSLGGQGAQPQHF
j_call: TRBJ2-7; clone_size: many; v_call: TRBV5-1; d_call: NA; cdr3_nt: TGCGCCAGCAGCTTGGTTGGACAGAACTACGAGCAGTACTTC; cdr3_aa: CASSLVGQNYEQYF
j_call: TRBJ1-3; clone_size: few; v_call: TRBV20-1; d_call: NA; cdr3_nt: TGCAGTGCTCCCGTAGGGGGGTATTCTGGAAACACCATATATTTT; cdr3_aa: CSAPVGGYSGNTIYF
j_call: TRBJ2-3; clone_size: few; v_call: TRBV3-1; d_call: NA; cdr3_nt: TGTGCCAGCAGCCAGTCCACTATGAAGACGCAGTATTTT; cdr3_aa: CASSQSTMKTQYF
j_call: TRBJ1-5; clone_size: few; v_call: TRBV5-1; d_call: TRBD1; cdr3_nt: TGCGCCAGCAGCTTAGGGGTCGGACAGGGAACTCAGCCCCAGCATTTT; cdr3_aa: CASSLGVGQGTQPQHF
j_call: TRBJ1-5; clone_size: NA; v_call: TRBV12-3/TRBV12-4; d_call: NA; cdr3_nt: TGTGCCAGCAGTGAGGGCACCAGCTGGAATCAGCCCCAGCATTTT; cdr3_aa: CASSEGTSWNQPQHF
j_call: TRBJ2-1; clone_size: many; v_call: TRBV29-1; d_call: NA; cdr3_nt: TGCAGCACCACACACAATGAGCAGTTCTTC; cdr3_aa: CSTTHNEQFF
j_call: TRBJ1-4; clone_size: NA; v_call: TRBV6-5; d_call: NA; cdr3_nt: TGTGCCAGCAGTTACGGGCCTAATGAAAAACTGTTTTTT; cdr3_aa: CASSYGPNEKLFF
j_call: TRBJ1-2; clone_size: NA; v_call: TRBV29-1; d_call: NA; cdr3_nt: TGCAGCGTTAATAAGGGTTACTATGGCTACACCTTC; cdr3_aa: CSVNKGYYGYTF
j_call: TRBJ2-1; clone_size: NA; v_call: TRBV6-5; d_call: NA; cdr3_nt: TGTGCCAGCAGTCCACGGACCCAATTGGAAGCCAAGCAGTTCTTC; cdr3_aa: CASSPRTQLEAKQFF
j_call: TRBJ2-7; clone_size: NA; v_call: TRBV11-2; d_call: TRBD1; cdr3_nt: TGTGCCAGCAGCTGGGGACAGAACTACGAGCAGTACTTC; cdr3_aa: CASSWGQNYEQYF
j_call: TRBJ2-5; clone_size: many; v_call: TRBV5-1; d_call: TRBD2; cdr3_nt: TGCGCCAGCAGCCCGGGGACTAGCGGGGGTGCCTCCATAGAGACCCAGTACTTC; cdr3_aa: CASSPGTSGGASIETQYF
j_call: TRBJ1-1; clone_size: many; v_call: TRBV7-6; d_call: NA; cdr3_nt: TGTGCCAGCAGCTTTGGCGGGAACACTGAAGCTTTCTTT; cdr3_aa: CASSFGGNTEAFF
j_call: TRBJ2-3; clone_size: many; v_call: TRBV5-1; d_call: NA; cdr3_nt: TGCGCCAGCAGCTCACGGACAGTCACAGATACGCAGTATTTT; cdr3_aa: CASSSRTVTDTQYF
j_call: TRBJ1-4; clone_size: few; v_call: TRBV7-9; d_call: TRBD1; cdr3_nt: TGTGCCAGCAACGCCGACAGGGGTGAAAAACTGTTTTTT; cdr3_aa: CASNADRGEKLFF